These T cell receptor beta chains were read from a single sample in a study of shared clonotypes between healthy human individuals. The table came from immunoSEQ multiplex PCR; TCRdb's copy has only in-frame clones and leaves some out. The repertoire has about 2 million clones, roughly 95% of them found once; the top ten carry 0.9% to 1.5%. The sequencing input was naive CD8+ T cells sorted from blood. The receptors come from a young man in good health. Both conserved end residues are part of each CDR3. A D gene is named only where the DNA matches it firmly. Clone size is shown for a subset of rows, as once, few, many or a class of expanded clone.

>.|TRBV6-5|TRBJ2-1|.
CASSYSVGEVYNEQFF
TGTGCCAGCAGTTACTCGGTGGGAGAGGTTTACAATGAGCAGTTCTTC
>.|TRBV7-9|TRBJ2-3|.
CAIWGSSTQYF
TGTGCCATCTGGGGTTCCAGTACGCAGTATTTT
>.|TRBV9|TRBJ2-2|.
CASSAGLDTGELFF
TGTGCCAGCAGCGCGGGACTCGACACCGGGGAGCTGTTTTTT
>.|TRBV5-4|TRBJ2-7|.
CASSLGSSYEQYF
TGTGCCAGCAGCTTGGGGAGCTCCTACGAGCAGTACTTC
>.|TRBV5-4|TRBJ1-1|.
CASSPPGRGNTEAFF
TGTGCCAGCAGCCCGCCGGGCAGGGGGAACACTGAAGCTTTCTTT
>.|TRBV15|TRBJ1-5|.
CATSREVGSGNQPQHF
TGTGCCACCAGCAGAGAGGTAGGGTCGGGCAATCAGCCCCAGCATTTT
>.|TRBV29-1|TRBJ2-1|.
CSAVQGNEQFF
TGCAGCGCCGTACAGGGAAATGAGCAGTTCTTC
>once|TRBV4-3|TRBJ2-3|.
CASSQVGGTTDTQYF
TGCGCCAGCAGCCAAGTTGGGGGTACGACAGATACGCAGTATTTT
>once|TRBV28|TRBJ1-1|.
CASREGELNTEAFF
TGTGCCAGCAGAGAGGGGGAGCTGAACACTGAAGCTTTCTTT
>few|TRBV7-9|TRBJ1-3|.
CASSQAVDTIYF
TGTGCCAGCAGCCAGGCAGTGGACACCATATATTTT
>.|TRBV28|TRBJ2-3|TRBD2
CASSSRTSGDTDTQYF
TGTGCCAGCAGTTCCCGGACTAGCGGGGACACAGATACGCAGTATTTT
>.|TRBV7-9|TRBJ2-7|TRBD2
CASSYGRAGAYEQYF
TGTGCCAGCAGCTACGGGAGGGCCGGGGCCTACGAGCAGTACTTC
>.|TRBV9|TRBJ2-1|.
CASSVGPPFNEQFF
TGTGCCAGCAGCGTAGGGCCCCCCTTCAATGAGCAGTTCTTC
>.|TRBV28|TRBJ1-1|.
CASSSQKLQDTEAFF
TGTGCCAGCAGTTCCCAAAAACTCCAGGACACTGAAGCTTTCTTT
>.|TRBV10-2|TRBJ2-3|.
CASSETAEVDTQYF
TGCGCCAGCAGTGAGACAGCGGAGGTGGATACGCAGTATTTT
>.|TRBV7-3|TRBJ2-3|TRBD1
CASSPGTASTDTQYF
TGTGCCAGCAGCCCAGGGACAGCTAGCACAGATACGCAGTATTTT
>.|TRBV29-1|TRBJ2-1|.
CSVPGEAYNEQFF
TGCAGCGTTCCGGGAGAGGCCTACAATGAGCAGTTCTTC
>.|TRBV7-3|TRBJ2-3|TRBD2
CASSLGTSGPRTDTQYF
TGTGCCAGCAGCCTCGGGACTAGCGGGCCCCGCACAGATACGCAGTATTTT
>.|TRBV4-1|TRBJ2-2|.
CASSPLGTGELFF
TGCGCCAGCAGCCCCTTAGGGACCGGGGAGCTGTTTTTT
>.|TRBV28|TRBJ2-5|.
CASSQLTGQETQYF
TGTGCCAGCAGTCAGTTAACAGGGCAAGAGACCCAGTACTTC
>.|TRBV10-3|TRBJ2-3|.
CAISDLRYTQYF
TGTGCCATCAGTGACCTGCGCTATACGCAGTATTTT
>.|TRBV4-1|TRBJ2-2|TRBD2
CASSSPGGTRAGELFF
TGCGCCAGCAGCTCCCCTGGGGGGACTAGGGCCGGGGAGCTGTTTTTT
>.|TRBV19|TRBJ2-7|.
CASSMGSYEQYF
TGTGCCAGTAGTATGGGGAGCTACGAGCAGTACTTC
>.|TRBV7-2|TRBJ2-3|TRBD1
CASSLPRDRPPTDTQYF
TGTGCCAGCAGCTTACCCCGGGACAGGCCTCCCACAGATACGCAGTATTTT
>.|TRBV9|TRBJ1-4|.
CASSVGPTAGEKLFF
TGTGCCAGCAGCGTAGGACCCACGGCTGGTGAAAAACTGTTTTTT
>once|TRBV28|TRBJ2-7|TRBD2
CASSFPTGGGQSYEQYF
TGTGCCAGCAGTTTCCCCACCGGCGGGGGGCAATCCTACGAGCAGTACTTC
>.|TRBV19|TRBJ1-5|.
CASSMDTFNQPQHF
TGTGCCAGTAGTATGGACACTTTCAATCAGCCCCAGCATTTT
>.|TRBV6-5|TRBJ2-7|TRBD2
CASRERLAGSYEQYF
TGTGCCAGCAGGGAACGACTAGCGGGCTCCTACGAGCAGTACTTC
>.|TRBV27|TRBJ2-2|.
CASSFSGGTGELFF
TGTGCCAGCAGTTTCTCAGGGGGGACCGGGGAGCTGTTTTTT
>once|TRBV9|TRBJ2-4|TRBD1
CASVDRGLAKNIQYF
TGTGCCAGCGTCGACAGGGGTTTGGCCAAAAACATTCAGTACTTC
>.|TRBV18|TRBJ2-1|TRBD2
CASSPPSGGADNEQFF
TGTGCCAGCTCACCACCTAGCGGGGGGGCCGACAATGAGCAGTTCTTC
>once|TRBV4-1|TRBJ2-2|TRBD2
CASSQGGGLTGELFF
TGCGCCAGCAGCCAAGGCGGGGGGCTCACCGGGGAGCTGTTTTTT
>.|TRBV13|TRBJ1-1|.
CASQAVSRDTEAFF
TGTGCCAGCCAAGCAGTATCGAGGGACACTGAAGCTTTCTTT
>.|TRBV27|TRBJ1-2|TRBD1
CASSLTGTGVVGYTF
TGTGCCAGCAGTTTAACCGGGACAGGGGTTGTTGGCTACACCTTC
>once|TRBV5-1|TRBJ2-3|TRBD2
CASSSVAGGDTQYF
TGCGCCAGCAGTTCTGTAGCGGGTGGAGATACGCAGTATTTT
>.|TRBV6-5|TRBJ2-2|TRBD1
CASSLTGGDTGELFF
TGTGCCAGCAGCTTGACAGGGGGGGACACCGGGGAGCTGTTTTTT
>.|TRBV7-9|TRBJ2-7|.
CASSGRDSQFYEQYF
TGTGCCAGCAGCGGACGCGACAGCCAATTCTACGAGCAGTACTTC
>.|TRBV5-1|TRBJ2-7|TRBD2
CASSFTGTSGRESSYEQYF
TGCGCCAGCAGCTTTACCGGGACTAGCGGGAGAGAAAGCTCCTACGAGCAGTACTTC
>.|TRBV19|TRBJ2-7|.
CASKKTGVGYEQYF
TGTGCCAGTAAGAAAACGGGAGTGGGCTACGAGCAGTACTTC
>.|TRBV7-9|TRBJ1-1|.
CASSFLEGNTEAFF
TGTGCCAGCAGCTTCCTGGAGGGGAACACTGAAGCTTTCTTT
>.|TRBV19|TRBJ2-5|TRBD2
CASSIDVGLAGQETQYF
TGTGCCAGTAGTATAGACGTCGGACTAGCGGGACAAGAGACCCAGTACTTC
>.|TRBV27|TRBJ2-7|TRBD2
CASSFSSGKITYEQYF
TGTGCCAGCAGTTTTTCTAGCGGGAAAATCACCTACGAGCAGTACTTC
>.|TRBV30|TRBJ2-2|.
CAWTHVNTGELFF
TGTGCCTGGACCCACGTAAACACCGGGGAGCTGTTTTTT
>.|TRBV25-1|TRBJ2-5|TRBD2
CASSEYTGTIQETQYF
TGTGCCAGCAGTGAATATACCGGGACTATACAAGAGACCCAGTACTTC
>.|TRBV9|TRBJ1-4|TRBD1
CASSGQGFEKLFF
TGTGCCAGCAGCGGACAGGGGTTTGAAAAACTGTTTTTT
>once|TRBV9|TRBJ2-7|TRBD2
CASSLGVGTTLSEQYF
TGTGCCAGCAGCCTAGGGGTCGGGACTACCCTCTCGGAGCAGTACTTC
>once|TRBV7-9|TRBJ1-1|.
CASSSSGTHEAFF
TGTGCCAGCAGCAGTAGTGGGACACATGAAGCTTTCTTT
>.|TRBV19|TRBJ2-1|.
CASHQGTLYNEQFF
TGTGCCAGCCACCAAGGGACCCTATACAATGAGCAGTTCTTC
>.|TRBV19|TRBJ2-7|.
CASRKDREGLDEQYF
TGTGCCAGTAGGAAGGACAGAGAGGGACTGGACGAGCAGTACTTC
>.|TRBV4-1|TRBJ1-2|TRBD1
CASSGDPGQGGLNYGYTF
TGCGCCAGCAGCGGAGATCCGGGACAGGGGGGACTTAACTATGGCTACACCTTC
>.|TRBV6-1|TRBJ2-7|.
CASSEWGDNEQYF
TGTGCCAGCAGTGAATGGGGGGACAACGAGCAGTACTTC
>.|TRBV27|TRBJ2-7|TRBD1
CASSAGQGFHEQYF
TGTGCCAGCAGTGCCGGACAGGGGTTCCACGAGCAGTACTTC
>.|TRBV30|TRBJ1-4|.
CAWRATGATNEKLFF
TGTGCCTGGAGAGCGACGGGAGCAACTAATGAAAAACTGTTTTTT
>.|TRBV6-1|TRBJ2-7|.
CASSLTGSYEQYF
TGTGCCAGCAGCTTGACAGGATCCTACGAGCAGTACTTC
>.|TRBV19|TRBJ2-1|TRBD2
CASSGHSSGGYILDNEQFF
TGTGCCAGTAGTGGGCACTCTAGCGGGGGATATATACTCGACAATGAGCAGTTCTTC